This TCR beta chain comes out of a study of identifying expanded T cells in peripheral blood. General study results and limits: Over around two and four weeks, about 15 and 19 clones changed, versus approximately 1.2 between replicates.

For this clone: Its specificity is not known.

Produced via immunoSEQ multiplex PCR; TCRdb's table is partial and in-frame only. The table has 95,000 to 100,000 clones, about 83% seen once. The CDR3 is 16 residues long. V gave up 0 bases and J gave up 3 bases, with 15 bases separating them. Germline V gene sequence: CDR1 SGHRS, CDR2 YFSETQ. Collection occurred without any documented infections or immune events in donors. Sequenced sample: blood. This chain uses TRBV5-1 with TRBJ1-2; D uncertain. The receptor comes from a person aged 18 to 70 in good health. CDR3 coding DNA: TGCGCCAGCAGCTTGGGTTTTAGGGCGCGGGACTATGGCTACACCTTC. Encoded protein: CASSLGFRARDYGYTF.